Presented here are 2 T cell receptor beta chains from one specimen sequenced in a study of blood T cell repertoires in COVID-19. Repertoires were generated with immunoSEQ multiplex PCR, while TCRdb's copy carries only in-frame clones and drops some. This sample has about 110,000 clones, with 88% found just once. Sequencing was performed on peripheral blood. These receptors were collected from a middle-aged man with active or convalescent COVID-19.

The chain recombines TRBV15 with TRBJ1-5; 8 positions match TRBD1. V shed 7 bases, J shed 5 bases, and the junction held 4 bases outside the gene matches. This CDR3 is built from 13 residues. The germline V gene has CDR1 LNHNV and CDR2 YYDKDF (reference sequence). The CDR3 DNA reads TGTGCCACCACGGACAGGGCCGATCAGCCCCAGCATTTT. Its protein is CATTDRADQPQHF.

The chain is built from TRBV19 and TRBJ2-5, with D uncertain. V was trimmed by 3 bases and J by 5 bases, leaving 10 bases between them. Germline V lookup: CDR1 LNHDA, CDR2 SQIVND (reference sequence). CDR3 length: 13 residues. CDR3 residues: CASSIIPRETQYF. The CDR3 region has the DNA TGTGCCAGTAGTATTATTCCCCGGGAGACCCAGTACTTC.